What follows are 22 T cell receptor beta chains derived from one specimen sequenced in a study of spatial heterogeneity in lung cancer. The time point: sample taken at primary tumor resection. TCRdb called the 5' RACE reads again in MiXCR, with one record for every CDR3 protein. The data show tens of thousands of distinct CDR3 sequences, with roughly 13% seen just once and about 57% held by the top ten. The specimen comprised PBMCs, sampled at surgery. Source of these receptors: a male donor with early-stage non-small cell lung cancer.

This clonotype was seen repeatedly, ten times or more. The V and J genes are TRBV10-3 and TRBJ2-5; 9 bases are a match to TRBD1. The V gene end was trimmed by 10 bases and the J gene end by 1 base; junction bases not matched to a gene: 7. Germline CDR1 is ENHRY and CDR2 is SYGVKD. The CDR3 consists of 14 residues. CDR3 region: CATSSTGGQETQYF. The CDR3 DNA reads TGTGCCACCTCATCGACAGGGGGCCAAGAGACCCAGTACTTC.

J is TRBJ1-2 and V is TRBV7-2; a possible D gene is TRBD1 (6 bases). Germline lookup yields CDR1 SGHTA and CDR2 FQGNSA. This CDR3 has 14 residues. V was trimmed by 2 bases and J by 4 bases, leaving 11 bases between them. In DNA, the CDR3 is TGTGCCAGCAGCTTACTCGGGGGCGGCTATGGCTACACCTTC. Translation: CASSLLGGGYGYTF.

The CDR3 DNA reads TGTGCCAGTAGTATAGGCGGGGCCAAAAACATTCAGTACTTC. This sequence encodes CASSIGGAKNIQYF. This chain joins TRBV19 and TRBJ2-4; possibly TRBD2 for D (5 bases). The germline V gene encodes CDR1 LNHDA and CDR2 SQIVND (reference sequence). This CDR3 spans 14 amino acids. The V end lost 1 base, the J end lost 1 base, and 5 bases lay between the germline ends.

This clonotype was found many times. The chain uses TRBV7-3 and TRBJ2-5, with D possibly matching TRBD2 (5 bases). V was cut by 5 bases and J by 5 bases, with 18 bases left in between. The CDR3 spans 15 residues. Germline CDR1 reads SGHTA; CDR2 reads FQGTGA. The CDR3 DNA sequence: TGTGCCAGCAGCATACTAGGAAGGGCCGGGGAGACCCAGTACTTC. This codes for CASSILGRAGETQYF.

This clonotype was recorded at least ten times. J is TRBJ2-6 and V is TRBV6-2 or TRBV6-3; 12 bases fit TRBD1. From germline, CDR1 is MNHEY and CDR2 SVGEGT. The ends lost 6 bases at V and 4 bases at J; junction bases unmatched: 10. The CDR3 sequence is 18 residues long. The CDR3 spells CASRIPGQGAPGANVLTF. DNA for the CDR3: TGTGCCAGCAGAATACCGGGACAGGGGGCGCCGGGGGCCAACGTCCTGACTTTC.

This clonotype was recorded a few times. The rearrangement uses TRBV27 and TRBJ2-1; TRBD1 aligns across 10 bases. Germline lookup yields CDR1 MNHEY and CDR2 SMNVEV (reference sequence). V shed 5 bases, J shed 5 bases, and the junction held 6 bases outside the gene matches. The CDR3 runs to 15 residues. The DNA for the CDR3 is TGTGCCAGCAGTGACCGGGACAGGGGCCACAATGAGCAGTTCTTC. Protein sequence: CASSDRDRGHNEQFF.

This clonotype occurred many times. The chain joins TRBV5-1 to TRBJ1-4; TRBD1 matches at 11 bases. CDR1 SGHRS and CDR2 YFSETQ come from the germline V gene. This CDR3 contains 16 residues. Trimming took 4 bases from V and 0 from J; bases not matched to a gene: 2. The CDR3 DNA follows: TGCGCCAGCAGCCTGGGACAGGGGGCAACTAATGAAAAACTGTTTTTT. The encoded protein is CASSLGQGATNEKLFF.

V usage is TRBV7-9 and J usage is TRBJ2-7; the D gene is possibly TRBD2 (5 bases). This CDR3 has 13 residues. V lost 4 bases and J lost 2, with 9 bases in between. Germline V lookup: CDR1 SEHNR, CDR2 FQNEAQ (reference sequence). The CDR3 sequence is CASSSAGTYEQYF. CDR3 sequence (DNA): TGTGCCAGCAGCTCGGCGGGCACCTACGAGCAGTACTTC.

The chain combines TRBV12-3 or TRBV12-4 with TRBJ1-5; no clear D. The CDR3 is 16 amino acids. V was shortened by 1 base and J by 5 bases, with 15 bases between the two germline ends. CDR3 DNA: TGTGCCAGCAGTTTAGTAGTCGGAGGGTTTCATCAGCCCCAGCATTTT. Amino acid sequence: CASSLVVGGFHQPQHF.

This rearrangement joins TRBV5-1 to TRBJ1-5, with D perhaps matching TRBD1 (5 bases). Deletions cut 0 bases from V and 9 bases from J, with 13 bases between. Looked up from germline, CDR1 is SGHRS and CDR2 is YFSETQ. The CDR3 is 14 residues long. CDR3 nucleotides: TGCGCCAGCAGCTTGGACAGCGGGGCGGGGCCCCAGCATTTT. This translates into CASSLDSGAGPQHF.

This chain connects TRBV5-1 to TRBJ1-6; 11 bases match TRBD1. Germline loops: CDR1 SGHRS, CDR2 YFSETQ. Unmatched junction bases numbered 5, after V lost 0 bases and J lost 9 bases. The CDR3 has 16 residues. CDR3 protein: CASSLDGQGAGSPLHF. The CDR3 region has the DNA TGCGCCAGCAGCTTGGACGGACAGGGGGCCGGTTCACCCCTCCACTTT. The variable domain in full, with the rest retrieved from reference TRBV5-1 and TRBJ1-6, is KAGVTQTPRYLIKTRGQQVTLSCSPISGHRSVSWYQQTPGQGLQFLFEYFSETQRNKGNFPGRFSGRQFSNSRSEMNVSTLELGDSALYLCASSLDGQGAGSPLHFGNGTRLTVT.

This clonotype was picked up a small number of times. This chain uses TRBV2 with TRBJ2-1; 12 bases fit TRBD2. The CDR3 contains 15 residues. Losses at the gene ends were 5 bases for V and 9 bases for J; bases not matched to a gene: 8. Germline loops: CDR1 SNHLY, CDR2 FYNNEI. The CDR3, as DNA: TGTGCCAGCAGTTCACTAGCGGGGGGCCGCGGTGAGCAGTTCTTC. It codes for CASSSLAGGRGEQFF.

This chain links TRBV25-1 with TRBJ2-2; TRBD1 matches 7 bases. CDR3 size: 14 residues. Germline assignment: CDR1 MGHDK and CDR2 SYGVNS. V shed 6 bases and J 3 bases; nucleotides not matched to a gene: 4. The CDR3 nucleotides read TGTGCCAGCAGAGGACAGGCTTACACCGGGGAGCTGTTTTTT. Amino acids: CASRGQAYTGELFF.

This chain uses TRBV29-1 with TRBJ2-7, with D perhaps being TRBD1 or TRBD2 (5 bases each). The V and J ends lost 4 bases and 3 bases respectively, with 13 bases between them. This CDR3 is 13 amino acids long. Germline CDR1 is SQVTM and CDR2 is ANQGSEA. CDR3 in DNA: TGCAGCGTTGCCGGGACCTCGAGCTACGAGCAGTACTTC. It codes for CSVAGTSSYEQYF.

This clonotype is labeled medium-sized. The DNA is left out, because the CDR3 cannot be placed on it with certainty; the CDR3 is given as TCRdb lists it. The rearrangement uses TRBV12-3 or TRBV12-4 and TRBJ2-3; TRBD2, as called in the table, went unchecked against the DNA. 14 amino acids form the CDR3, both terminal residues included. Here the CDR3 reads CASSLVGLGSLGYF.

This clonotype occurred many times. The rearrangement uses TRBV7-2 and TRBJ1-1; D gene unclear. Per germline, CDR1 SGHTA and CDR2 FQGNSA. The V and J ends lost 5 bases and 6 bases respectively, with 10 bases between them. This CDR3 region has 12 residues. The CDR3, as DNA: TGTGCCAGCAGCCCCCACGGGGCTGAAGCTTTCTTT. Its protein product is CASSPHGAEAFF.

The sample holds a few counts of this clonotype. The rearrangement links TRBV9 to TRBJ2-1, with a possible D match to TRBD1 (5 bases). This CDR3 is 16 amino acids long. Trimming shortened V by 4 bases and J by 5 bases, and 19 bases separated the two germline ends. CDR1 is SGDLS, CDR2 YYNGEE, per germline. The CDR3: CASSRQGARSNNEQFF. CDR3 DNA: TGTGCCAGCAGCCGCCAAGGGGCTAGAAGCAACAATGAGCAGTTCTTC.

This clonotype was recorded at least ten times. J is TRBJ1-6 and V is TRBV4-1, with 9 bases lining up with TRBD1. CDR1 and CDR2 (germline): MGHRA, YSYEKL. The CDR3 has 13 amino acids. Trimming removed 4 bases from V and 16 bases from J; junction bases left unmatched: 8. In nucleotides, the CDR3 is TGCGCCAGCAGCCGGGACAGGGATTATCCTCTCCACTTT. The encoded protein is CASSRDRDYPLHF.

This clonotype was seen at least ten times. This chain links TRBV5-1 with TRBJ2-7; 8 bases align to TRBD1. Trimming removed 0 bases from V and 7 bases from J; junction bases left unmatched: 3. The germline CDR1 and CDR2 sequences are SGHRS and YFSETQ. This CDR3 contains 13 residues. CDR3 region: CASSLGGQGEQYF. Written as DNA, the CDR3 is TGCGCCAGCAGCTTGGGCGGACAGGGAGAGCAGTACTTC.

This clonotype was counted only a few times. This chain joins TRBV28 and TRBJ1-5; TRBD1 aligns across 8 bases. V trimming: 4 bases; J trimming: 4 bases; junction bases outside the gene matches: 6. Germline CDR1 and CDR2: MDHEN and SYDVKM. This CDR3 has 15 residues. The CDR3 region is CASSSPDRVNQPQHF. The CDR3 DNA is TGTGCCAGCAGTTCCCCGGACAGGGTTAATCAGCCCCAGCATTTT. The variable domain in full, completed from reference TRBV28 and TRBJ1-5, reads DVKVTQSSRYLVKRTGEKVFLECVQDMDHENMFWYRQDPGLGLRLIYFSYDVKMKEKGDIPEGYSVSREKKERFSLILESASTNQTSMYLCASSSPDRVNQPQHFGDGTRLSIL.

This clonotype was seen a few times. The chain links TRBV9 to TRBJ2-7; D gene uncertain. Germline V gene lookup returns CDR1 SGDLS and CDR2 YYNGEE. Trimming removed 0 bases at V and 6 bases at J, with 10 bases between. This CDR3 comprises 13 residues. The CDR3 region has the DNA TGTGCCAGCAGCGTAGTCTCTGCTGGCGAGCAGTACTTC. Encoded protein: CASSVVSAGEQYF.

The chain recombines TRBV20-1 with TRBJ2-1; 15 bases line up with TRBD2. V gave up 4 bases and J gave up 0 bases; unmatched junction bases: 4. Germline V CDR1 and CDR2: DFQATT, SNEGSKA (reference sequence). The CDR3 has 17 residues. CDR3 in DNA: TGCAGTGCTACGGGACTAGCGGGGGGCTCCTCCTACAATGAGCAGTTCTTC. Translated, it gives CSATGLAGGSSYNEQFF.